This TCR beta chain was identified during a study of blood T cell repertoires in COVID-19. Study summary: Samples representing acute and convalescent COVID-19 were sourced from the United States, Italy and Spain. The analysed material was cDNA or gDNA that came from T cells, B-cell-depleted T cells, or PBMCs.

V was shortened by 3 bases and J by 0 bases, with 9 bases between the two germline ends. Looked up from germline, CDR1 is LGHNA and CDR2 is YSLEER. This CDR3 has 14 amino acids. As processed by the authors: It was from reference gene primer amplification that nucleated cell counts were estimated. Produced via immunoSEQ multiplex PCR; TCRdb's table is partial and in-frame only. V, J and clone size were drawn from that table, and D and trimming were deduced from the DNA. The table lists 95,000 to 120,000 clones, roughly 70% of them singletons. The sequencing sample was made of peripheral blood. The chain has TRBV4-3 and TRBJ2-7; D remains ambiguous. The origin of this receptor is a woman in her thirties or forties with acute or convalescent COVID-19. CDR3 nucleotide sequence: TGCGCCAGCAGCCATGAAACAGCCTCCTACGAGCAGTACTTC. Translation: CASSHETASYEQYF.